The text below deals with one TCR beta chain. Its antigen is unknown. One base away there is no much larger clone; base qualities are not given. A second Seattle source provided samples from volunteer blood donors who had recovered from COVID-19. Each collaborating institution followed its own protocols to collect whole blood in K2EDTA tubes. For TCRbeta analysis, collaborators shipped samples in one of three forms: frozen whole blood, isolated PBMCs, or DNA extracted from either of those sample types. V gives up 1 base and J gives up 0 bases, and the segment between their germline ends measures 9 bases. CDR1 MGHDK and CDR2 SYGVNS are derived from the germline V gene. The cysteine opens and the phenylalanine closes a CDR3 of 15 amino acids. Only the CDR3 region is kept as DNA, spanning 45 bases read in frame from base 1. This entry belongs to a study of blood T cell repertoires in COVID-19 (dated by TCRdb to 2018 to 2021). Concerning the study at large: Samples from collaborators originated in the United States, Italy and Spain and spanned both the acute and convalescent phases of COVID-19. Subjects who had been exposed to COVID-19, were actively infected with it, or had recovered from it provided the deeply sampled blood TCRbeta repertoires that made up the dataset. The repertoires were made available in a free public database intended to serve as a resource for research on the immune response to SARS-CoV-2. Sample metadata almost always included a de-identified subject ID, COVID-19 status, age in years and sex. Where available, HLA class I and class II types were taken from metadata supplied by the sample provider and were not determined by assay-based typing. The samples were drawn from the first 160 participants of the ongoing ImmuneRACE study and from over a thousand subjects provided by 6 global collaborators. The prospective study material was composed of cDNA or gDNA derived from T cells, B-cell-depleted T cells, or PBMCs.

Beyond this particular receptor, the publication reports: The quantity of clinical and demographic metadata differed by source and by participant and was supplied without curation.

The immunoSEQ Assay, a bias-controlled multiplex PCR, was used to amplify TCRbeta CDR3 regions from genomic DNA. In the paper's pipeline: Nucleated cell counts per sample were estimated from amplification of reference gene primers within the assay. To quantify the absolute abundance of each unique TCRbeta CDR3 rearrangement, sequence reads were collapsed and filtered. For each sample, productive Simpson clonality was calculated by taking the square root of Simpson's diversity index across productive rearrangements. TCRdb mirrors the immuneACCESS table, restricted to in-frame sequences. Some clones are absent from its copies; in checked studies, under half trace to an unresolved V gene, and the reason for the others is unknown. V and J calls plus clone size are reproduced from that table; the DNA served to infer D and trimming. The sample table shows approximately 220,000 clones, and roughly four fifths are seen once. The top ten constitute around 3% of the sample.

Recombination connected TRBV25-1 to TRBJ1-1; the D segment cannot be called with confidence. The sequencing sample was made of peripheral blood. The TCR was taken from a woman in her twenties or thirties who had recovered from COVID-19. The encoded CDR3 is CASSEFDTLNTEAFF. The nucleotide sequence reads as follows: TGTGCCAGCAGTGAATTCGACACTTTGAACACTGAAGCTTTCTTT.